These 22 T cell receptor beta chains were sequenced from one sample in a study of graft-versus-host responses after intestinal transplantation. Profiled with immunoSEQ multiplex PCR; TCRdb holds only in-frame clones, not every one. Of roughly 60,000 clones detected, 70% to 90% appear once; the ten largest clones hold around 1.5%. The sequenced sample was PBMCs, obtained 26 days after transplant. The receptors shown here come from a human patient who received an intestinal transplant, so some T cells may come from the graft donor.

V is TRBV28 and J is TRBJ1-1; TRBD1 might be the D (5 bases). The length of the CDR3 is 16 residues. V was clipped by 10 bases and J by 0 bases, with 21 bases between them. Germline CDR1 reads MDHEN; CDR2 reads SYDVKM. CDR3: CATSPRGGALNTEAFF. The CDR3 DNA reads as TGTGCCACATCCCCACGTGGAGGGGCATTGAACACTGAAGCTTTCTTT.

The chain is built from TRBV9 and TRBJ2-1, with TRBD2 matching over 9 bases. Germline V gene lookup returns CDR1 SGDLS and CDR2 YYNGEE. V gave up 1 base and J gave up 4 bases; unmatched junction bases: 0. The CDR3 is 14 amino acids. The CDR3 region is CASSVTSGYNEQFF. CDR3 DNA: TGTGCCAGCAGCGTAACTAGCGGGTACAATGAGCAGTTCTTC.

This clone was seen once. This chain joins TRBV29-1 and TRBJ2-1, with 9 bases that match TRBD2. V dropped 6 bases and J dropped 5; count of bases not matched to a gene: 8. The CDR3 runs to 14 residues. Germline V gene sequence: CDR1 SQVTM, CDR2 ANQGSEA. The CDR3: CSVGLAGVDNEQFF. DNA of the CDR3: TGCAGCGTGGGATTAGCGGGAGTGGACAATGAGCAGTTCTTC.

The chain recombines TRBV9 with TRBJ1-6, with TRBD1 matching 8 bases. This CDR3 spans 14 amino acids. Per the germline V gene, CDR1 is SGDLS and CDR2 is YYNGEE. V was pared by 0 bases and J by 10 bases, with 3 bases of the junction left unmatched. CDR3 amino acids: CASSVEQGGSPLHF. The DNA for the CDR3 is TGTGCCAGCAGCGTAGAACAGGGGGGCTCACCCCTCCACTTT. The full variable domain, its missing parts supplied by reference TRBV9 and TRBJ1-6, is DSGVTQTPKHLITATGQRVTLRCSPRSGDLSVYWYQQSLDQGLQFLIQYYNGEERAKGNILERFSAQQFPDLHSELNLSSLELGDSALYFCASSVEQGGSPLHFGNGTRLTVT.

The rearrangement links TRBV5-1 to TRBJ1-6; 8 bases line up with TRBD1. The germline CDR1 and CDR2 sequences are SGHRS and YFSETQ. Trimming cost V 6 bases and J 5 bases; bases outside gene matches: 4. The CDR3 extends over 14 amino acids. This chain's CDR3 is CASTRTGNNSPLHF. CDR3 DNA sequence: TGCGCCAGCACCCGGACAGGGAATAATTCACCCCTCCACTTT.

The gene calls are TRBV4-1 and TRBJ1-2, with D possibly matching TRBD1 (6 bases). The V gene's germline CDR1 is MGHRA and CDR2 YSYEKL. V gave up 5 bases and J gave up 2 bases, with 15 bases separating them. CDR3 length equals 15 residues. The CDR3 here is CASSSLNRENYGYTF. The CDR3 nucleotides are TGCGCCAGCAGCTCACTCAACAGGGAGAACTATGGCTACACCTTC.

The genes are TRBV29-1 and TRBJ2-2, with TRBD2 identical over 7 bases. Per germline, CDR1 SQVTM and CDR2 ANQGSEA. Losses at the gene ends were 4 bases for V and 1 base for J; bases not matched to a gene: 6. The CDR3 sequence is 15 residues long. The CDR3 reads CSVGIGGGNTGELFF. In DNA form, the CDR3 reads TGCAGCGTTGGGATTGGCGGGGGGAACACCGGGGAGCTGTTTTTT.

The chain carries TRBV30 and TRBJ1-1, with 7 bases that match TRBD1. CDR3 size: 12 residues. Trimming took 3 bases from V and 7 from J; bases not matched to a gene: 5. Germline V gene data show CDR1 as GTSNPN and CDR2 as SVGIG (reference sequence). CDR3 sequence reads: CAWRGGPLEAFF. As DNA, the CDR3 is TGTGCCTGGAGAGGGGGCCCGCTTGAAGCTTTCTTT.

The chain combines TRBV6-6 with TRBJ2-7; TRBD2 aligns across 11 bases. Germline values: CDR1 MNHNY, CDR2 SVGAGI (reference sequence). V shed 5 bases, J shed 6 bases, and the junction held 12 bases outside the gene matches. The CDR3 is 16 residues long. CDR3 bases: TGTGCCAGCAGTCCGCCCGCGACTAGCGGGATTGGCGAGCAGTACTTC. Translation gives CASSPPATSGIGEQYF.

V is TRBV15 and J is TRBJ1-6; a weak D match, TRBD1 (6 bases). From germline, CDR1 is LNHNV and CDR2 YYDKDF (reference sequence). The CDR3 covers 15 residues. The V end lost 1 base, the J end lost 9 bases, and 13 bases lay between the germline ends. The CDR3 spells CATSRVRGGISPLHF. Written as DNA, the CDR3 is TGTGCCACCAGCAGAGTAAGGGGGGGGATTTCACCCCTCCACTTT.

The chain links TRBV7-9 to TRBJ2-5; 9 nucleotides align to TRBD2. Trimming at V came to 1 base and at J to 4 bases, leaving 1 base not matched to a gene. Germline V gives CDR1 SEHNR, CDR2 FQNEAQ (reference sequence). The CDR3 loop spans 14 amino acids. The CDR3 region is CASSLVAGVETQYF. The CDR3 nucleotides read TGTGCCAGCAGCTTAGTAGCGGGGGTAGAGACCCAGTACTTC.

The V gene is TRBV30, the J gene TRBJ2-5; D is unclear. V was trimmed by 1 base and J by 1 base, leaving 7 bases between them. CDR1 is GTSNPN, CDR2 SVGIG, per germline (reference sequence). The CDR3 contains 13 residues. The chain's CDR3 is CAWSGQSQETQYF. The DNA of the CDR3 is TGTGCCTGGAGTGGGCAAAGCCAAGAGACCCAGTACTTC.

The V gene is TRBV19, the J gene TRBJ2-7; 10 bases fit TRBD2. Unmatched junction bases numbered 5, after V lost 3 bases and J lost 0 bases. Germline values: CDR1 LNHDA, CDR2 SQIVND (reference sequence). This CDR3 has 16 amino acids. The CDR3: CASSIGLAALSYEQYF. CDR3 nucleotide sequence: TGTGCCAGTAGTATTGGACTAGCGGCCCTCTCCTACGAGCAGTACTTC.

The CDR3 here is CASSPRTSYNEQFF. The CDR3 region has the DNA TGTGCCAGCAGTCCTAGAACCTCCTACAATGAGCAGTTCTTC. J is TRBJ2-1 and V is TRBV13; D unresolved. Germline-derived CDR1 and CDR2 are PRHDT and FYEKMQ (reference sequence). This CDR3 region has 14 residues. The V gene lost 6 bases and the J gene lost 0 bases, with 9 bases spanning the gap.

The rearrangement uses TRBV11-3 and TRBJ2-5, with a tentative D call TRBD2 (5 bases). Germline CDR1 reads SGHNT; CDR2 reads YENEEA. CDR3 size: 14 residues. Trimming stripped 1 base from V and 7 bases from J, with 13 bases between. The CDR3 region has the DNA TGTGCCAGCAGCTTAGTCGCTAGCACTGGGACCCAGTACTTC. Its translation: CASSLVASTGTQYF.

This clone showed up just once. The chain joins TRBV5-1 to TRBJ2-7; 8 bases match TRBD1. Trimming cost V 5 bases and J 3 bases; bases outside gene matches: 16. The CDR3 has 17 residues. The germline V gene has CDR1 SGHRS and CDR2 YFSETQ. The CDR3 reads CASRPLGLQGVIYEQYF. The CDR3 DNA follows: TGCGCCAGCAGACCCCTTGGTCTACAGGGGGTTATCTACGAGCAGTACTTC.

This clone was seen only once. This chain joins TRBV5-1 and TRBJ1-6; 8 nucleotides match TRBD1. V was clipped by 4 bases and J by 10 bases; unmatched bases: 10. The CDR3 covers 15 residues. Germline V gene lookup returns CDR1 SGHRS and CDR2 YFSETQ. This CDR3 reads CASSTRTGLGSPLHF. DNA of the CDR3: TGCGCCAGCAGCACCAGGACAGGGCTCGGCTCACCCCTCCACTTT.

CDR3 in DNA: TGTGCCAGCAGTGACAAGACACTAGCCTATGAGCAGTTCTTC. It yields the protein CASSDKTLAYEQFF. The rearrangement uses TRBV6-6 and TRBJ2-1, with D perhaps matching TRBD2 (6 bases). CDR1 is MNHNY and CDR2 is SVGAGI in the germline V gene (reference sequence). Trimming cost V 5 bases and J 8 bases, with 16 bases left between them. This CDR3 has 14 residues.

The rearrangement uses TRBV5-1 and TRBJ2-5, with TRBD2 as a possible D gene (6 bases). Trimming shortened V by 0 bases and J by 0 bases, and 6 bases separated the two germline ends. The CDR3 is 14 residues long. In germline, CDR1 is SGHRS, CDR2 YFSETQ. Here the CDR3 reads CASSLGGDQETQYF. The CDR3 bases are TGCGCCAGCAGCTTGGGGGGGGACCAAGAGACCCAGTACTTC.

The chain uses TRBV10-3 and TRBJ1-6; 7 bases agree with TRBD1. J lost 5 bases, V lost 6 bases, and 4 bases had no gene match. CDR1 is ENHRY, CDR2 SYGVKD, per germline. The CDR3 is 14 amino acids. CDR3 in amino acids: CAISGTADNSPLHF. As DNA, the CDR3 is TGTGCCATCAGCGGGACAGCCGATAATTCACCCCTCCACTTT.

The J gene is TRBJ2-7, the V gene TRBV6-1; 9 bases match TRBD1. The V segment lost 8 bases and the J segment 0 bases; nucleotides outside the gene matches: 8. The length of the CDR3 is 15 residues. Germline V gene sequence: CDR1 MNHNS, CDR2 SASEGT. The CDR3: CASGLGTGLSYEQYF. The CDR3 nucleotides are TGTGCCAGCGGCCTAGGGACAGGGCTCTCCTACGAGCAGTACTTC.

The V gene is TRBV5-1, the J gene TRBJ1-2; TRBD1 aligns across 10 bases. The CDR3 totals 17 residues. Trimming removed 2 bases from V and 4 bases from J; junction bases left unmatched: 11. Germline CDR1 reads SGHRS; CDR2 reads YFSETQ. The CDR3 loop reads CASSLRFDRGRVYGYTF. CDR3 DNA sequence: TGCGCCAGCAGCTTACGGTTCGACAGGGGGCGCGTCTATGGCTACACCTTC. Full variable domain (rest looked up from reference TRBV5-1 and TRBJ1-2): KAGVTQTPRYLIKTRGQQVTLSCSPISGHRSVSWYQQTPGQGLQFLFEYFSETQRNKGNFPGRFSGRQFSNSRSEMNVSTLELGDSALYLCASSLRFDRGRVYGYTFGSGTRLTVV.